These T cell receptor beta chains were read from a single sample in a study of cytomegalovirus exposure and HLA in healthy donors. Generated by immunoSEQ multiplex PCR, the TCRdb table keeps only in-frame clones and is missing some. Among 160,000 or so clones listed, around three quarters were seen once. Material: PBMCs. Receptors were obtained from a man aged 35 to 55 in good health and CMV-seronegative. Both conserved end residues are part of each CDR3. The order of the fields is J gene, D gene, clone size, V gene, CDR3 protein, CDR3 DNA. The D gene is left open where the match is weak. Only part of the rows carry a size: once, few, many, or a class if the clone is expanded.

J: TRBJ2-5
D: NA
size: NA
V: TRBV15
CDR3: CATSSRLQETQYF
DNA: TGTGCCACCAGCAGTAGACTGCAAGAGACCCAGTACTTC

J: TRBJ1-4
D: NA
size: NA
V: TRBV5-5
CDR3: CASSFHWLGTNEKLFF
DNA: TGTGCCAGCAGCTTCCACTGGCTAGGCACTAATGAAAAACTGTTTTTT

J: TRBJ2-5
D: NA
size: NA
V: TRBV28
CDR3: CASTLGGGETQYF
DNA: TGTGCCAGCACCCTAGGGGGGGGAGAGACCCAGTACTTC

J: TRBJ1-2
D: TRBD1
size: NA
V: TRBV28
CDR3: CASSSVLIGDRGLNVYGYTF
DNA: TGTGCCAGCAGTTCGGTCCTCATTGGGGACAGGGGACTTAATGTCTATGGCTACACCTTC

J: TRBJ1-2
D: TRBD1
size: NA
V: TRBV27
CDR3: CASSSGQGPYGYTF
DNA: TGTGCCAGCAGTTCTGGACAGGGCCCTTATGGCTACACCTTC

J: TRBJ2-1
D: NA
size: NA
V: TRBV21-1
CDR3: CASSPIHQRGGGSYNEQFF
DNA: TGTGCCAGCAGCCCCATCCACCAGAGGGGGGGAGGGTCATACAATGAGCAGTTCTTC

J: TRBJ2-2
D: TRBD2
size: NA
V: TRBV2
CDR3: CASSEGLAGRDGELFF
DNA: TGTGCCAGCAGTGAAGGGCTAGCGGGGAGGGACGGGGAGCTGTTTTTT

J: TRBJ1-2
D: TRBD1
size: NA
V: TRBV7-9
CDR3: CASSPYGQGIGYGYTF
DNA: TGTGCCAGCAGCCCCTACGGACAGGGGATCGGCTATGGCTACACCTTC

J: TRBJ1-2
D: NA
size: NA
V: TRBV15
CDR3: CATSRGLGGGYTF
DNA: TGTGCCACCAGCAGAGGCCTCGGGGGGGGCTACACCTTC

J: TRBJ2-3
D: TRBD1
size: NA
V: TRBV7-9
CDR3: CASSLGQGGDTQYF
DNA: TGTGCCAGCAGCTTGGGACAGGGGGGAGATACGCAGTATTTT

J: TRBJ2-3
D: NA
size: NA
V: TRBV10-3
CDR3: CAHGRGTDTQYF
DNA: TGTGCCCACGGTCGGGGGACAGATACGCAGTATTTT

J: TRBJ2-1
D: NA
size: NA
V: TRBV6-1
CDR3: CASSLLVRGSNEQFF
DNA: TGTGCCAGCAGCCTACTCGTCAGGGGAAGCAATGAGCAGTTCTTC

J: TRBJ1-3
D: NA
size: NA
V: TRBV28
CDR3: CASSLSPKGNTIYF
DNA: TGTGCCAGCAGTTTATCCCCAAAAGGAAACACCATATATTTT

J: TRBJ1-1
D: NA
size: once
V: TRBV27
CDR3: CASTPYRGNTEAFF
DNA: TGTGCCAGCACCCCCTACCGGGGGAACACTGAAGCTTTCTTT

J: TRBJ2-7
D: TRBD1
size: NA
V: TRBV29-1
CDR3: CSVTVGTGSYEQYF
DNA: TGCAGCGTTACCGTGGGGACAGGCTCCTACGAGCAGTACTTC

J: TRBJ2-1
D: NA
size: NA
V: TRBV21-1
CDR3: CASSWTSGSINEQFF
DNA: TGTGCCAGCAGCTGGACTAGCGGGAGTATAAATGAGCAGTTCTTC

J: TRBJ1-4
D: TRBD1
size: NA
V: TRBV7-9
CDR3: CASSRQGLLSDEKLFF
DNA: TGTGCCAGCAGCCGACAGGGGCTATTGAGCGATGAAAAACTGTTTTTT

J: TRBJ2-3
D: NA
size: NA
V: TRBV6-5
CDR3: CASSYQGSVGTDTQYF
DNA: TGTGCCAGCAGTTACCAGGGATCGGTGGGCACAGATACGCAGTATTTT

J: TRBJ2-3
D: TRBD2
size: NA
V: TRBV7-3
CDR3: CASSWGLADTDTQYF
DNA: TGTGCCAGCAGCTGGGGACTAGCGGACACAGATACGCAGTATTTT

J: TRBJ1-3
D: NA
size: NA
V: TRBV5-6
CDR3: CASSLGEAYSGNTIYF
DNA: TGTGCCAGCAGCTTGGGTGAGGCCTACTCTGGAAACACCATATATTTT

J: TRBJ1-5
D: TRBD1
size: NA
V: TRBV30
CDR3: CAWSTFRGNGNQPQHF
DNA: TGTGCCTGGAGTACATTCAGGGGGAACGGCAATCAGCCCCAGCATTTT

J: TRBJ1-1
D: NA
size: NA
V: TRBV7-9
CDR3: CSSSPRGQSNTEAFF
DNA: TGTTCCAGCAGCCCCAGAGGACAGTCGAACACTGAAGCTTTCTTT

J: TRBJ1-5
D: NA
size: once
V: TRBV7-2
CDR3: CASSLGSGGNQPQHF
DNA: TGTGCCAGCAGCTTAGGGTCAGGGGGCAATCAGCCCCAGCATTTT

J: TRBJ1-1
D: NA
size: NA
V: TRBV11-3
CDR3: CASSQVTGTEAFF
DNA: TGTGCCAGCAGCCAGGTGACGGGGACTGAAGCTTTCTTT

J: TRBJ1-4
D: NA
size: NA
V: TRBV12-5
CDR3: CASGLVPGGREKLFF
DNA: TGTGCTAGTGGTTTGGTACCTGGGGGCCGGGAAAAACTGTTTTTT

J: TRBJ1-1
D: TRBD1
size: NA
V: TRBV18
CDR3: CASSPSPGQGTTEAFF
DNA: TGTGCCAGCTCACCTTCCCCGGGACAGGGGACCACTGAAGCTTTCTTT

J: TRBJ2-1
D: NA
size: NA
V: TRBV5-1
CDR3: CASSLPSSDNEQFF
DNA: TGCGCCAGCAGCTTGCCTAGCTCAGACAATGAGCAGTTCTTC

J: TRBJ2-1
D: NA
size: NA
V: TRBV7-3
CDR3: CASSLTSTGYNEQFF
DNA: TGTGCCAGCAGCTTAACCTCGACTGGCTACAATGAGCAGTTCTTC

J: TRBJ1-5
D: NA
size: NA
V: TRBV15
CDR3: CATSRDLGGLQPQHF
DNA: TGTGCCACCAGCAGAGATCTGGGGGGATTACAGCCCCAGCATTTT

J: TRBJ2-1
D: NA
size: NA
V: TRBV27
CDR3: CASNVGGTYNEQFF
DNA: TGTGCCAGCAATGTGGGCGGGACGTACAATGAGCAGTTCTTC

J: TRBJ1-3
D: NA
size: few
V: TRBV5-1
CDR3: CASSLEVRGAGNTIYF
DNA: TGCGCCAGCAGCTTGGAGGTGCGGGGCGCTGGAAACACCATATATTTT

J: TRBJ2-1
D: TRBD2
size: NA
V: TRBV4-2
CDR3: CASSPPGTSGDEQFF
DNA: TGTGCCAGCAGCCCGCCTGGGACTAGTGGCGATGAGCAGTTCTTC

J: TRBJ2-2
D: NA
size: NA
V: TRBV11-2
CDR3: CASSLKQGVSTGELFF
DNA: TGTGCCAGCAGCCTTAAACAGGGCGTGTCGACCGGGGAGCTGTTTTTT

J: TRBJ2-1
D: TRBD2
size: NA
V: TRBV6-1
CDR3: CAGGLAGGSEQFF
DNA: TGTGCCGGCGGACTAGCGGGAGGCAGTGAGCAGTTCTTC

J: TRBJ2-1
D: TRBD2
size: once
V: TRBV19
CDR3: CASRGLAGTNEQFF
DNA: TGTGCCAGTCGCGGACTAGCGGGGACCAATGAGCAGTTCTTC

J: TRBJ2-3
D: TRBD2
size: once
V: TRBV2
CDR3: CASARGTDTQYF
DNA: TGTGCCAGCGCGCGGGGGACAGATACGCAGTATTTT

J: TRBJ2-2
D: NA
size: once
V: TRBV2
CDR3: CASSEARWTGELFF
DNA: TGTGCCAGCAGTGAAGCGCGGTGGACCGGGGAGCTGTTTTTT

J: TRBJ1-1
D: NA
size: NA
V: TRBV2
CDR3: CASSEEDRTEAFF
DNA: TGTGCCAGCAGTGAAGAAGACAGAACTGAAGCTTTCTTT

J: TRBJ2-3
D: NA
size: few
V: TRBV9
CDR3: CASSFHTYDTDTQYF
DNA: TGTGCCAGCAGCTTCCACACGTACGACACAGATACGCAGTATTTT

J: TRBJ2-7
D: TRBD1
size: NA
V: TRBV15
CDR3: CATSRDAGTGGIVEQYF
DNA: TGTGCCACCAGCAGAGATGCCGGGACAGGGGGTATAGTCGAGCAGTACTTC

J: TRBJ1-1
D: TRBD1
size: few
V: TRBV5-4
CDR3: CASSTRDRGRFKTEAFF
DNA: TGTGCCAGCAGCACCCGGGACAGGGGACGTTTTAAGACTGAAGCTTTCTTT

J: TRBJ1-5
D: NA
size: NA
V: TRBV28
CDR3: CASSLPGYQPQHF
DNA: TGTGCCAGCAGTTTACCAGGGTACCAGCCCCAGCATTTT

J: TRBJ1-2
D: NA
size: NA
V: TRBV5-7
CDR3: CASSIVRAEFNYGYTF
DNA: TGTGCCAGCAGCATAGTCAGGGCGGAGTTCAACTATGGCTACACCTTC

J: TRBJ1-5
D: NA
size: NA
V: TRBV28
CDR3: CASTGQPSAQHF
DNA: TGTGCCAGCACTGGGCAGCCGTCAGCCCAGCATTTT

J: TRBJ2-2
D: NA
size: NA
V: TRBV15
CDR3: CATSTIRGELFF
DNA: TGTGCCACCAGCACGATACGGGGGGAGCTGTTTTTT

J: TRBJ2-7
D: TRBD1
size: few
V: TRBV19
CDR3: CASSPPGQHYEQYF
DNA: TGTGCCAGTAGCCCCCCGGGACAGCACTACGAGCAGTACTTC

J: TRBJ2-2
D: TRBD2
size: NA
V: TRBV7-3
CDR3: CASSPLAGGFTGELFF
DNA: TGTGCCAGCAGCCCACTAGCGGGAGGATTCACCGGGGAGCTGTTTTTT

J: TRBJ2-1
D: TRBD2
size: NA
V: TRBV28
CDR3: CASSSLAGGPLSSYNEQFF
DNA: TGTGCCAGCAGTTCACTAGCGGGAGGGCCCCTAAGCTCCTACAATGAGCAGTTCTTC

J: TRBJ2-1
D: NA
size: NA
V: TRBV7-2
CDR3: CASSLAVSSYNEQFF
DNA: TGTGCCAGCAGCTTGGCGGTAAGCTCCTACAATGAGCAGTTCTTC

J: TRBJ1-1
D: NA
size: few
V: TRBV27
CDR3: CASSWTVNTEAFF
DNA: TGTGCCAGCAGTTGGACAGTGAACACTGAAGCTTTCTTT

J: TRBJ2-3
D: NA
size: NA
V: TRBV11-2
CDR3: CASSYRGGGPDTQYF
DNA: TGTGCCAGCAGCTACAGGGGTGGGGGGCCAGATACGCAGTATTTT

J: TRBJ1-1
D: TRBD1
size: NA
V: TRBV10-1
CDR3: CASTLRDRQRTLKAFF
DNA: TGCGCCAGCACCTTGAGGGACAGACAACGAACACTGAAGGCTTTCTTT

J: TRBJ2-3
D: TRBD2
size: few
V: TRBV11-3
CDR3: CASSKRLAGFEGADTQYF
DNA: TGTGCCAGCAGCAAGCGACTAGCGGGATTCGAGGGCGCAGATACGCAGTATTTT

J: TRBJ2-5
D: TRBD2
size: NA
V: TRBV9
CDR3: CASSPETSGGLATQYF
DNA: TGTGCCAGCAGCCCGGAGACTAGCGGGGGCCTTGCGACCCAGTACTTC

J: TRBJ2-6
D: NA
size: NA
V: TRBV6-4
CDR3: CASSEALHMSGANVLTF
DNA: TGTGCCAGCAGTGAGGCCCTTCATATGTCTGGGGCCAACGTCCTGACTTTC

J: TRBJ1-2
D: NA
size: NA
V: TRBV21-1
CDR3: CASSPRQGANYGYTF
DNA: TGTGCCAGCAGCCCGAGACAGGGGGCGAACTATGGCTACACCTTC

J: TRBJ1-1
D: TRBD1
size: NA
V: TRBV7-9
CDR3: CSSSDPGQGNTEAFF
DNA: TGTTCCAGCAGCGATCCGGGACAGGGGAACACTGAAGCTTTCTTT

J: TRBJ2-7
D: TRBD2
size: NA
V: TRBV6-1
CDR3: CASRAGPSTYEQYF
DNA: TGTGCCAGCAGAGCGGGACCCTCCACCTACGAGCAGTACTTC

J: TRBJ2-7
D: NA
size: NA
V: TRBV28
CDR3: CAIQGQFFSYEQYF
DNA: TGTGCCATCCAGGGGCAGTTTTTCTCCTACGAGCAGTACTTC